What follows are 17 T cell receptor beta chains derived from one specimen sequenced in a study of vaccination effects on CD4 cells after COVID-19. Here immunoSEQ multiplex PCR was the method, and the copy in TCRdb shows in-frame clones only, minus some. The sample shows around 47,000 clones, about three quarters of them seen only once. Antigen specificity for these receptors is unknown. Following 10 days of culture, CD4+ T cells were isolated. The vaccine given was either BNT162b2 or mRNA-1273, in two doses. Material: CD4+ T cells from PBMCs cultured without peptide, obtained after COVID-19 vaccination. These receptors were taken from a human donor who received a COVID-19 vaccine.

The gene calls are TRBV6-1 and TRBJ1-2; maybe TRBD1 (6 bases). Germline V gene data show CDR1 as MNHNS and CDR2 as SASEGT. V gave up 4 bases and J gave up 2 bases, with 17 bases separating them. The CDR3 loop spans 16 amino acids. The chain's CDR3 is CASSVSAGGANYGYTF. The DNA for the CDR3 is TGTGCCAGCAGTGTCTCAGCGGGGGGGGCGAACTATGGCTACACCTTC.

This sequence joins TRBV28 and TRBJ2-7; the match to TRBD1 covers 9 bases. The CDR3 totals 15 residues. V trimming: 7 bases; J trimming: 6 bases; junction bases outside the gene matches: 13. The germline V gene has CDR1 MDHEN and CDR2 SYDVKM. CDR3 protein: CASTLPGQGFSEQYF. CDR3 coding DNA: TGTGCCAGCACCCTTCCGGGACAGGGTTTTTCCGAGCAGTACTTC.

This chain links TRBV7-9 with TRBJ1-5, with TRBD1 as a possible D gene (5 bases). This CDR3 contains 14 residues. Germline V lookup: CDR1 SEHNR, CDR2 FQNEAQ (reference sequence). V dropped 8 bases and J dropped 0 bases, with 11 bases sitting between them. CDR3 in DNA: TGTGCCAGCGCGGGGGAAGCTAGCAATCAGCCCCAGCATTTT. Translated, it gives CASAGEASNQPQHF.

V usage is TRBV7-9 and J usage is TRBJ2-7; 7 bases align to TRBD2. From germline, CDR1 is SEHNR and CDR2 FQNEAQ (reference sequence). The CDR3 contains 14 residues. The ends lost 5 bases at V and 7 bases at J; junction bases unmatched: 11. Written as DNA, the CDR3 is TGTGCCAGCAGCCGTTCGGGCGGGGGAGAAGAGCAGTACTTC. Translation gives CASSRSGGGEEQYF.

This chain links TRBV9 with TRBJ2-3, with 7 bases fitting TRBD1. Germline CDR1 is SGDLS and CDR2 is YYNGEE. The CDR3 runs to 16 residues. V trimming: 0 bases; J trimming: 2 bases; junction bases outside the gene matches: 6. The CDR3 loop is CASSVEQGRTTDTQYF. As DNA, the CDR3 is TGTGCCAGCAGCGTAGAACAGGGGCGGACCACAGATACGCAGTATTTT. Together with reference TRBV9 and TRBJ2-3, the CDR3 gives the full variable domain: DSGVTQTPKHLITATGQRVTLRCSPRSGDLSVYWYQQSLDQGLQFLIQYYNGEERAKGNILERFSAQQFPDLHSELNLSSLELGDSALYFCASSVEQGRTTDTQYFGPGTRLTVL.

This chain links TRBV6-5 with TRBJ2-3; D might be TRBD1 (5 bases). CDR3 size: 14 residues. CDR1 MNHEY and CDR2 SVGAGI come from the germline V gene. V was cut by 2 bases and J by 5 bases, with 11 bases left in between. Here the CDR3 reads CASSYAQGGDTQYF. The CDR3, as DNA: TGTGCCAGCAGTTACGCGCAGGGTGGAGATACGCAGTATTTT.

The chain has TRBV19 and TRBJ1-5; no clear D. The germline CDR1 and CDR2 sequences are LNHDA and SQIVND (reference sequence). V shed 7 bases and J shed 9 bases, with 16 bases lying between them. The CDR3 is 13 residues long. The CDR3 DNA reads TGTGCCAGTAACCCAGACCGGGATCGGCCCCAGCATTTT. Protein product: CASNPDRDRPQHF. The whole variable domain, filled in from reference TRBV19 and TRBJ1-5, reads DGGITQSPKYLFRKEGQNVTLSCEQNLNHDAMYWYRQDPGQGLRLIYYSQIVNDFQKGDIAEGYSVSREKKESFPLTVTSAQKNPTAFYLCASNPDRDRPQHFGDGTRLSIL.

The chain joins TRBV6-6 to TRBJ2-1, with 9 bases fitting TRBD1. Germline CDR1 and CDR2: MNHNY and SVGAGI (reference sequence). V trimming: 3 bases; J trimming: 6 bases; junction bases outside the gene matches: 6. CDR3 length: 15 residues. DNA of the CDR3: TGTGCCAGCAGTTATCCCGGACAGGGGATCAATGAGCAGTTCTTC. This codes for CASSYPGQGINEQFF.

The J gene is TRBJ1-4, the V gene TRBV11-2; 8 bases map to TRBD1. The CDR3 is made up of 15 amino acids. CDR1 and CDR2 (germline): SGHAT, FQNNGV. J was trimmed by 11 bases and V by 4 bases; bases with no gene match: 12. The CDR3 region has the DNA TGTGCCAGCAGCTCCTGGGGGACAGGCGACCAGAAACTGTTTTTT. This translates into CASSSWGTGDQKLFF.

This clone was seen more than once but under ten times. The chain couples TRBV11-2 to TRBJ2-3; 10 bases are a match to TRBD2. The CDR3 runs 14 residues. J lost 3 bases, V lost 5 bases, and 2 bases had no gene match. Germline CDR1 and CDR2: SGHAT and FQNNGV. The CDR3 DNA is TGTGCCAGCAGCCATAGCGGGAGGACAGATACGCAGTATTTT. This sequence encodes CASSHSGRTDTQYF.

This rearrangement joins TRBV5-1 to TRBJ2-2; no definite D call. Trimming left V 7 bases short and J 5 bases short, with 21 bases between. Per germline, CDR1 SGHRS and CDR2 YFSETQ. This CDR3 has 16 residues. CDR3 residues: CASSGLMQLSTGELFF. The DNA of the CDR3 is TGCGCCAGCTCCGGGTTGATGCAGCTTAGTACCGGGGAGCTGTTTTTT.

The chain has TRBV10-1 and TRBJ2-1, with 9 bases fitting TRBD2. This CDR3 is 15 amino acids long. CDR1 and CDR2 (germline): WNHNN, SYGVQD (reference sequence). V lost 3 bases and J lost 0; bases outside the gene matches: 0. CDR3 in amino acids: CASSDSGSSYNEQFF. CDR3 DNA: TGCGCCAGCAGTGATAGCGGGAGCTCCTACAATGAGCAGTTCTTC.

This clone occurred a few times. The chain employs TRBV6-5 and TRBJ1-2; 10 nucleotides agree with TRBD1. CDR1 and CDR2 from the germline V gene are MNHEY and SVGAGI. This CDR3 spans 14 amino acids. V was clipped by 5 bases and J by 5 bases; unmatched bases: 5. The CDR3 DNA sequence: TGTGCCAGCAGTCCGGGACAGGGGCCTTATGGCTACACCTTC. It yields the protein CASSPGQGPYGYTF.

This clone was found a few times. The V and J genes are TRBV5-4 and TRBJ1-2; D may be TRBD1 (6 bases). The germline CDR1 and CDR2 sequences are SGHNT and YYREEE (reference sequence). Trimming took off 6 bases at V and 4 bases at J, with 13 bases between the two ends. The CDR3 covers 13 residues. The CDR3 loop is CASTLQGTYGYTF. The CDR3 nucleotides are TGTGCCAGCACCCTACAGGGCACCTATGGCTACACCTTC.

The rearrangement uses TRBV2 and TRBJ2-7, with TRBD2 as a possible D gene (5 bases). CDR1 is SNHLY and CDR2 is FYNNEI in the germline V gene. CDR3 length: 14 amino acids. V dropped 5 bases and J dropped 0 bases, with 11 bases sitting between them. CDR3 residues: CASSSPTTSYEQYF. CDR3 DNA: TGTGCCAGCAGTTCCCCGACTACCTCCTACGAGCAGTACTTC.

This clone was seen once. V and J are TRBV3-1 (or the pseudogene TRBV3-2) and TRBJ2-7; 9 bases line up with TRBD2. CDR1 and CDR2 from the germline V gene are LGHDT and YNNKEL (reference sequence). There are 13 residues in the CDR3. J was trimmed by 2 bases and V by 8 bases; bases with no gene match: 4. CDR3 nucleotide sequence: TGTGCCAGCGGGGGACTAGCTCCCTACGAGCAGTACTTC. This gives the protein CASGGLAPYEQYF.

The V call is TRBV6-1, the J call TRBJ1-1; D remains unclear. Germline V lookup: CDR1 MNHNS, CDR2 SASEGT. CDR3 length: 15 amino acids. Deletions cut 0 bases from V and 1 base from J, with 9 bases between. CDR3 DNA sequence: TGTGCCAGCAGTGAAGCGAGGCAGACGAACACTGAAGCTTTCTTT. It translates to CASSEARQTNTEAFF.